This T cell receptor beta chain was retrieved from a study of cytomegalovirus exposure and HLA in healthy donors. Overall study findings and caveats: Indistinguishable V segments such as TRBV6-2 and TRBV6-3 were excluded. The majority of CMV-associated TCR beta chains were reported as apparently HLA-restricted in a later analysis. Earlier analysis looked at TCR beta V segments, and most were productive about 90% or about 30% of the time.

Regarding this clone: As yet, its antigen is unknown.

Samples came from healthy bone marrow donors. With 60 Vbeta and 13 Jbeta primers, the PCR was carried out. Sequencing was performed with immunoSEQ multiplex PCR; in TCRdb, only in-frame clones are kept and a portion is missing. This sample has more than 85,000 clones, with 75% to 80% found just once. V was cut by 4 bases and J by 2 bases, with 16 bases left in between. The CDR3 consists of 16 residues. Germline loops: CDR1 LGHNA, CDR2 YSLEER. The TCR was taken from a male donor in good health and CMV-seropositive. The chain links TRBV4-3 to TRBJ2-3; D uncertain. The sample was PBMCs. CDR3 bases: TGCGCCAGCAGCCCGGCCGAGGAACGGCTCACAGATACGCAGTATTTT. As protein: CASSPAEERLTDTQYF.